This TCR beta chain is from a study of T cell repertoires in cytomegalovirus infection. CDR3 length: 15 residues. The germline gives CDR1 MNHEY, CDR2 SMNVEV (reference sequence). V was clipped by 2 bases and J by 1 base, with 10 bases between them. TCRdb re-called the reads through MiXCR, storing one row per CDR3 protein. This sample has approximately 990,000 distinct CDR3 sequences, with less than 35% found just once. About this clonotype itself: Antigen: not known.

This sequence joins TRBV27 and TRBJ2-3, with D possibly being TRBD2 (6 bases). The clonotype was recovered from a human donor in good health (CMV status not recorded). Some clones in this sample may be carry-over from other donors' samples. The material sequenced was cultured CD8+ T cells from PBMCs, taken from culture after CMV antigen stimulation. The CDR3, as DNA: TGTGCCAGCAGTTTAGAAGGGGAGGGCACAGATACGCAGTATTTT. This sequence encodes CASSLEGEGTDTQYF.